A single sample is the source of the 28 T cell receptor beta chains below, sequenced in a study of T cells after yellow fever vaccination. A single record per CDR3 protein comes from TCRdb applying MiXCR to the 5' RACE reads. The sample shows 200,000 to 300,000 distinct CDR3 sequences, roughly 6.2% of them seen only once. Sequences were derived from CD4+ T cells sorted from PBMCs, sampled on the day of the yellow fever booster vaccination. Receptors originate from a man aged 25 to 40 who received the YFV17D yellow fever vaccine.

This clonotype was observed a handful of times. The chain joins TRBV20-1 to TRBJ1-4; possible D gene TRBD1, 6 bases. This CDR3 comprises 17 residues. Trimming cost V 3 bases and J 0 bases, with 17 bases left between them. Germline V gives CDR1 DFQATT, CDR2 SNEGSKA (reference sequence). The DNA for the CDR3 is TGCAGTGCTAGCCTGCGAGGGGGAGGCGCAACTAATGAAAAACTGTTTTTT. This encodes CSASLRGGGATNEKLFF.

This clonotype was detected many times. This rearrangement joins TRBV10-3 to TRBJ2-5; D may be TRBD2 (5 bases). The germline V gene encodes CDR1 ENHRY and CDR2 SYGVKD. Deletions cut 10 bases from V and 4 bases from J, with 22 bases between. This CDR3 is 15 amino acids long. CDR3 nucleotide sequence: TGTGCCACCCAGGAGGCCGTCGTGAAGGGAGAGACCCAGTACTTC. It translates to CATQEAVVKGETQYF.

This chain connects TRBV6-2 or TRBV6-3 to TRBJ2-7; no reliable D call. With 2 bases removed from V and 7 bases from J, the gap between germline ends came to 18 bases. From germline, CDR1 is MNHEY and CDR2 SVGEGT. The CDR3 has 15 amino acids. This CDR3 reads CASSYVSAEEGEQYF. DNA for the CDR3: TGTGCCAGCAGTTACGTCAGCGCCGAAGAAGGGGAGCAGTACTTC.

This clonotype showed up many times. The gene calls are TRBV3-1 and TRBJ2-3; TRBD2 aligns across 13 bases. Trimming took 3 bases from V and 4 from J; bases not matched to a gene: 13. In germline, CDR1 is LGHDT, CDR2 YNNKEL (reference sequence). The CDR3 is 19 amino acids. In DNA form, the CDR3 reads TGTGCCAGCAGCCATAGCCGTTGGACTAGCGGGAGAGGATCAGATACGCAGTATTTT. Amino acid sequence: CASSHSRWTSGRGSDTQYF.

This clonotype showed up many times. The chain employs TRBV7-2 and TRBJ2-7; a possible D gene is TRBD2 (6 bases). This CDR3 spans 13 amino acids. V was cut by 5 bases and J by 9 bases, with 17 bases left in between. Germline V gives CDR1 SGHTA, CDR2 FQGNSA. CDR3 region: CASSLETRVGQYF. The CDR3 nucleotides read TGTGCCAGCAGCCTAGAGACTAGAGTTGGGCAGTACTTC.

This clonotype came up many times. The J gene is TRBJ2-1, the V gene TRBV5-6; tentatively, D is TRBD2 (6 bases). Germline CDR1 is SGHDT and CDR2 is YYEEEE. The germline V and J ends were trimmed by 3 bases and 4 bases, with 26 bases remaining between them. This CDR3 comprises 19 residues. DNA for the CDR3: TGTGCCAGCAGCTCTCCCTTAAAATTAGCGGATTCCCATTACAATGAGCAGTTCTTC. Translating it yields CASSSPLKLADSHYNEQFF.

The chain employs TRBV10-1 and TRBJ2-1, with D maybe TRBD1 (6 bases). V was pared by 4 bases and J by 0 bases, with 7 bases between. CDR1 and CDR2 from the germline V gene are WNHNN and SYGVQD (reference sequence). The CDR3 is 14 amino acids. The CDR3 sequence is CASSGQVSYNEQFF. The CDR3 DNA follows: TGCGCCAGCAGTGGACAGGTCTCCTACAATGAGCAGTTCTTC.

The chain carries TRBV20-1 and TRBJ2-5; 10 bases align to TRBD1. V gave up 3 bases and J gave up 5 bases; unmatched junction bases: 3. The CDR3 length is 13 residues. Germline V gene lookup returns CDR1 DFQATT and CDR2 SNEGSKA (reference sequence). The CDR3 is CSASGQGGETQYF. The CDR3 nucleotides are TGCAGTGCTAGCGGACAGGGGGGGGAGACCCAGTACTTC.

This clonotype was seen more than once but under ten times. The chain combines TRBV23-1 with TRBJ2-7; tentatively, D is TRBD1 (6 bases). TRBV23-1 is labeled an ORF, and its function is uncertain. Trimming took 0 bases from V and 1 from J, leaving 10 bases between them. This CDR3 is built from 15 residues. CDR3 DNA: TGCGCCAGCAGTCAATCGGACAGCCTTTCCTACGAGCAGTACTTC. It translates to CASSQSDSLSYEQYF.

The chain has TRBV12-3 or TRBV12-4 and TRBJ1-4; D unclear. The CDR3 extends over 13 amino acids. Deletions cut 5 bases from V and 8 bases from J, with 12 bases between. CDR3 amino acids: CASSPRRLEKLFF. The CDR3, as DNA: TGTGCCAGCAGTCCGCGGCGGCTAGAAAAACTGTTTTTT.

This clonotype was seen more than once but under ten times. The chain employs TRBV15 and TRBJ2-6, with 7 bases lining up with TRBD1. Per germline, CDR1 LNHNV and CDR2 YYDKDF (reference sequence). The CDR3 is 19 amino acids. The ends lost 1 base at V and 2 bases at J; junction bases unmatched: 11. For the CDR3, the DNA is TGTGCCACCAGCAGAGGAAGTCCCGGGACAGCAGCTGGGGCCAACGTCCTGACTTTC. This codes for CATSRGSPGTAAGANVLTF.

The chain is built from TRBV20-1 and TRBJ2-1; D could derive from TRBD1 or TRBD2 (5 bases each). CDR3 length equals 12 residues. Germline V gives CDR1 DFQATT, CDR2 SNEGSKA (reference sequence). The ends were cut back, 2 bases at V and 8 bases at J, with 10 bases in the middle. The CDR3: CSARSRDDEQFF. Here the CDR3 DNA reads TGCAGTGCTAGATCCAGGGACGATGAGCAGTTCTTC.

The chain uses TRBV25-1 and TRBJ2-5, with 7 bases identical to TRBD2. The CDR3 has 17 residues. Germline-derived CDR1 and CDR2 are MGHDK and SYGVNS. V shed 1 base and J 0 bases; nucleotides not matched to a gene: 8. DNA for the CDR3: TGTGCCAGCAGTGAATCCCGGACTAGTCTGTACCAAGAGACCCAGTACTTC. The encoded protein is CASSESRTSLYQETQYF.

The rearrangement joins TRBV6-1 to TRBJ1-1, with D unresolved. Trimming cost V 3 bases and J 3 bases, with 11 bases left between them. Germline lookup yields CDR1 MNHNS and CDR2 SASEGT. This CDR3 has 14 residues. CDR3 in DNA: TGTGCCAGCAGTGACAGGAGGGATTACACTGAAGCTTTCTTT. This gives the protein CASSDRRDYTEAFF.

J is TRBJ2-2 and V is TRBV10-2, with no clear D. Trimming stripped 2 bases from V and 5 bases from J, with 24 bases between. This CDR3 comprises 19 residues. The germline V gene encodes CDR1 WSHSY and CDR2 SAAADI. The CDR3 loop is CASSERKFLGSEKTGELFF. For the CDR3, the DNA is TGCGCCAGCAGTGAGCGGAAATTTCTTGGGTCTGAAAAGACCGGGGAGCTGTTTTTT.

This clonotype was recorded many times. Mismatch with germline at one junction end may stem from a read error. This chain connects TRBV13 to TRBJ2-7; D is unclear. The CDR3 contains 12 residues. From germline, CDR1 is PRHDT and CDR2 FYEKMQ (reference sequence). CDR3 bases: TGTGCCAGCAGTTTAGGGCGCTACGAGCAGTACTTC. Residues: CASSLGRYEQYF.

This clonotype appeared a few times. The chain couples TRBV7-2 to TRBJ2-1; maybe TRBD1 (5 bases). Germline CDR1 reads SGHTA; CDR2 reads FQGNSA. The CDR3 length is 15 residues. V gave up 3 bases and J gave up 5 bases, with 14 bases separating them. The CDR3, as DNA: TGTGCCAGCAGCTTCGAGCGACAGCCTAACAATGAGCAGTTCTTC. Its protein is CASSFERQPNNEQFF. The full variable domain, in which reference TRBV7-2 and TRBJ2-1 provide the parts outside the CDR3, is GAGVSQSPSNKVTEKGKDVELRCDPISGHTALYWYRQSLGQGLEFLIYFQGNSAPDKSGLPSDRFSAERTGGSVSTLTIQRTQQEDSAVYLCASSFERQPNNEQFFGPGTRLTVL.

This clonotype was seen ten or more times. This rearrangement joins TRBV12-3 or TRBV12-4 to TRBJ2-1; 12 bases fit TRBD2. Germline trimming cut 7 bases from V and 3 bases from J; bases unmatched to any gene: 16. The CDR3 contains 19 residues. The CDR3 bases are TGTGCCAGCAAGGGATTAGAAGCTAGCGGGAGGGCAATCTACAATGAGCAGTTCTTC. Translation gives CASKGLEASGRAIYNEQFF.

This clonotype was detected only a few times. The chain employs TRBV7-2 and TRBJ2-3; TRBD2 matches 9 bases. The germline gives CDR1 SGHTA, CDR2 FQGNSA. This CDR3 has 13 amino acids. Trimming removed 5 bases from V and 6 bases from J; junction bases left unmatched: 3. The CDR3 region is CASSGLAYDTQYF. CDR3 coding DNA: TGTGCCAGCAGCGGACTAGCGTATGATACGCAGTATTTT.

The chain carries TRBV29-1 and TRBJ2-5, with D possibly being TRBD1 (6 bases). With 3 bases removed from V and 5 bases from J, the gap between germline ends came to 13 bases. CDR1 and CDR2 (germline): SQVTM, ANQGSEA. The CDR3 is 13 amino acids. The DNA for the CDR3 is TGCAGCGTTGATCCTGGGGGCAGGGAGACCCAGTACTTC. It is translated as CSVDPGGRETQYF.

This clonotype was observed a handful of times. V gene TRBV11-2 combines with J gene TRBJ2-2, with 8 bases lining up with TRBD1. Trimming cost V 5 bases and J 4 bases; bases outside gene matches: 3. The CDR3 loop spans 14 amino acids. The germline CDR1 and CDR2 sequences are SGHAT and FQNNGV. The CDR3 loop reads CASSRQGTTGELFF. The DNA for the CDR3 is TGTGCCAGCAGCCGACAGGGGACCACCGGGGAGCTGTTTTTT.

This clonotype was counted ten times or more. The chain is built from TRBV4-3 and TRBJ1-1, with 10 positions matching TRBD1. The CDR3 runs 15 residues. Germline CDR1 and CDR2: LGHNA and YSLEER. Losses at the gene ends were 1 base for V and 5 bases for J; bases not matched to a gene: 4. The CDR3 coding sequence is TGCGCCAGCAGCCAAGTGGGACAGGGGCATACTGAAGCTTTCTTT. Its translation is CASSQVGQGHTEAFF.

This chain joins TRBV27 and TRBJ2-1, with D possibly being TRBD2 (6 bases). The germline V gene has CDR1 MNHEY and CDR2 SMNVEV (reference sequence). V was clipped by 6 bases and J by 0 bases, with 15 bases between them. The length of the CDR3 is 16 residues. The CDR3 bases are TGTGCCAGCAGATCCCAGCGGGTCTCCTCCTACAATGAGCAGTTCTTC. Protein: CASRSQRVSSYNEQFF.

At least ten counts were recorded for this clonotype. This chain joins TRBV12-3 or TRBV12-4 and TRBJ2-1; 7 nucleotides agree with TRBD2. V was clipped by 6 bases and J by 0 bases; unmatched bases: 2. The CDR3 spans 14 residues. The CDR3, as DNA: TGTGCCAGCAGGCGGGGGAGCTCCTACAATGAGCAGTTCTTC. Amino acids: CASRRGSSYNEQFF.

This clonotype has just a few counts. The chain is built from TRBV5-5 and TRBJ2-7, with D uncertain. The CDR3 sequence is 13 residues long. Trimming cost V 1 base and J 0 bases, with 5 bases left between them. Germline V lookup: CDR1 SGHKS, CDR2 YYEKEE (reference sequence). CDR3 coding DNA: TGTGCCAGCAGCTTGCACAACTCCTACGAGCAGTACTTC. This sequence encodes CASSLHNSYEQYF.

The table lists this clonotype with many counts. The V call is TRBV20-1, the J call TRBJ2-5; D may be TRBD2 (5 bases). Trimming left V 3 bases short and J 1 base short, with 9 bases between. The germline V gene encodes CDR1 DFQATT and CDR2 SNEGSKA (reference sequence). This CDR3 spans 13 amino acids. CDR3 nucleotide sequence: TGCAGTGCTAGTGGAGGAGGCCAAGAGACCCAGTACTTC. This gives the protein CSASGGGQETQYF.

The V and J genes are TRBV7-6 and TRBJ2-1; TRBD2 matches 7 bases. This CDR3 contains 16 residues. The trim removed 4 bases at V and 0 bases at J, leaving 6 bases unmatched. Germline CDR1 and CDR2: SGHVS and FNYEAQ. The CDR3 protein is CASSSTRGSSYNEQFF. The DNA for the CDR3 is TGTGCCAGCAGCTCCACTCGCGGGAGCTCCTACAATGAGCAGTTCTTC.

The rearrangement links TRBV28 to TRBJ2-1; the D is unclear. The CDR3 sequence is 13 residues long. V lost 7 bases to trimming and J lost 5 bases, with 12 bases between them. In germline, CDR1 is MDHEN, CDR2 SYDVKM. The CDR3 loop is CASIRIGHNEQFF. CDR3 DNA: TGTGCCAGCATTCGAATAGGCCACAATGAGCAGTTCTTC. Supplemented by reference TRBV28 and TRBJ2-1, the full variable domain reads DVKVTQSSRYLVKRTGEKVFLECVQDMDHENMFWYRQDPGLGLRLIYFSYDVKMKEKGDIPEGYSVSREKKERFSLILESASTNQTSMYLCASIRIGHNEQFFGPGTRLTVL.